The present T cell receptor (beta chain) was sequenced within a study of HIV-infected patients and healthy controls. TCRdb processed the 5' RACE reads anew with MiXCR; each CDR3 protein has one entry. The table has about 67,000 distinct CDR3 sequences, about 17% seen once; the top ten hold about 6%. This clonotype was recorded many times. Between the trimmed V and J ends, which lost 4 bases and 4 bases, there was a span of 8 bases. The V gene's germline CDR1 is SGHTA and CDR2 FQGNSA. The CDR3 spans 13 residues. Sequenced: CD4+ T cells from blood. This receptor was obtained from a human donor in good health. The genes are TRBV7-2 and TRBJ1-5, with D perhaps matching TRBD1 (6 bases). The CDR3 coding sequence is TGTGCCAGCAGCTCAGACAGGAATCAGCCCCAGCATTTT. Translation: CASSSDRNQPQHF.